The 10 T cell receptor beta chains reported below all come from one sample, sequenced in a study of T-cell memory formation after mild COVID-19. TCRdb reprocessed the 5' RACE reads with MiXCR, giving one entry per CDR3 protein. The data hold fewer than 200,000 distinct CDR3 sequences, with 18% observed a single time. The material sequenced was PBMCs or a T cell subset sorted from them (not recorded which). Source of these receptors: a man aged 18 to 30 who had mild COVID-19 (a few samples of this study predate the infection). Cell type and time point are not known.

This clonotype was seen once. The chain's CDR3 is CASSPRSPGVSQYF. The DNA of the CDR3 is TGTGCCAGCAGCCCGCGCTCCCCTGGGGTGTCCCAGTACTTC. V gene TRBV7-6 combines with J gene TRBJ2-5; no firm D call. With 5 bases removed from V and 9 bases from J, the gap between germline ends came to 19 bases. The CDR3 runs to 14 residues. CDR1 and CDR2 (germline): SGHVS, FNYEAQ.

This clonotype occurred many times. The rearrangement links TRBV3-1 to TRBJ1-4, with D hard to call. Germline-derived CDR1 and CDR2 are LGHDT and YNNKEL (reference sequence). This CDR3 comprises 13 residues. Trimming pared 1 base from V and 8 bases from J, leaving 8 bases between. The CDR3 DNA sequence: TGTGCCAGCAGCCAAGTCCATAAGGAAAAACTGTTTTTT. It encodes CASSQVHKEKLFF.

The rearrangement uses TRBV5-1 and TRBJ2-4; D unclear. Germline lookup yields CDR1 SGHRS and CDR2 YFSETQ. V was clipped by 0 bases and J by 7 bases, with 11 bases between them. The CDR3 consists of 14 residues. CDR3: CASSLGSLGNIQYF. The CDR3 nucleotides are TGCGCCAGCAGCTTGGGTTCGCTCGGGAACATTCAGTACTTC.

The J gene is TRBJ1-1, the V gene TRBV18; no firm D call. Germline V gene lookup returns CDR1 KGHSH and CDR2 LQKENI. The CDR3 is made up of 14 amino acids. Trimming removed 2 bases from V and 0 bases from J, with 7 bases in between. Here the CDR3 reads CASSPTVMNTEAFF. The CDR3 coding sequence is TGTGCCAGCTCACCAACAGTAATGAACACTGAAGCTTTCTTT.

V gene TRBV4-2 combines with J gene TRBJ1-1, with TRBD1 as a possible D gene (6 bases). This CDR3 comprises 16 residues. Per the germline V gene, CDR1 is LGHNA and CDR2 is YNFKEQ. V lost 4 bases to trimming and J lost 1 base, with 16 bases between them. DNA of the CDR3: TGTGCCAGCAGCCTACCTATACAGGGTGAGAACACTGAAGCTTTCTTT. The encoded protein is CASSLPIQGENTEAFF.

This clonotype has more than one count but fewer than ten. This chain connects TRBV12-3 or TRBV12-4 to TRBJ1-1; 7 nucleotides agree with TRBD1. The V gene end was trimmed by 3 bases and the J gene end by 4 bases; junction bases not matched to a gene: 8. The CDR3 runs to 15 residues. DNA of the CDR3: TGTGCCAGCAGTTTTCACGACAGGGTCGGCACTGAAGCTTTCTTT. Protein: CASSFHDRVGTEAFF.

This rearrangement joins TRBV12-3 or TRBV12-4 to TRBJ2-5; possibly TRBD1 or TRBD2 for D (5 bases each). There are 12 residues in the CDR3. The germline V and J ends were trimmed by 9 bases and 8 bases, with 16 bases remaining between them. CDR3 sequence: CASGGDKQTQYF. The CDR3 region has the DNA TGTGCCAGTGGGGGAGACAAACAAACCCAGTACTTC.

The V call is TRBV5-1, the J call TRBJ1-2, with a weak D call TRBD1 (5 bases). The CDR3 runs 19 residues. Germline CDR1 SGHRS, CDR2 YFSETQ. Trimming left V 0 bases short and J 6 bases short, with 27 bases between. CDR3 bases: TGCGCCAGCAGCTTGGCCACGGAGGGCACAGGCTTCGGAGGTGATGGCTACACCTTC. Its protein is CASSLATEGTGFGGDGYTF.

CDR3 nucleotide sequence: TGTGCCAGCAGCTTGACGATCGGGCAGTTCTTC. Protein sequence: CASSLTIGQFF. The rearrangement joins TRBV11-2 to TRBJ2-1; D gene unclear. The CDR3 covers 11 residues. V shed 3 bases and J shed 12 bases, with 9 bases lying between them. Per the germline V gene, CDR1 is SGHAT and CDR2 is FQNNGV.

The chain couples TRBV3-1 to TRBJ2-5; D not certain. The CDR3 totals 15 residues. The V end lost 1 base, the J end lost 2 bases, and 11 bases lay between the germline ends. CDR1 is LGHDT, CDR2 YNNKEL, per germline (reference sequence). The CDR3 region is CASSQGQGPQETQYF. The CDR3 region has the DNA TGTGCCAGCAGCCAAGGCCAAGGACCGCAAGAGACCCAGTACTTC.